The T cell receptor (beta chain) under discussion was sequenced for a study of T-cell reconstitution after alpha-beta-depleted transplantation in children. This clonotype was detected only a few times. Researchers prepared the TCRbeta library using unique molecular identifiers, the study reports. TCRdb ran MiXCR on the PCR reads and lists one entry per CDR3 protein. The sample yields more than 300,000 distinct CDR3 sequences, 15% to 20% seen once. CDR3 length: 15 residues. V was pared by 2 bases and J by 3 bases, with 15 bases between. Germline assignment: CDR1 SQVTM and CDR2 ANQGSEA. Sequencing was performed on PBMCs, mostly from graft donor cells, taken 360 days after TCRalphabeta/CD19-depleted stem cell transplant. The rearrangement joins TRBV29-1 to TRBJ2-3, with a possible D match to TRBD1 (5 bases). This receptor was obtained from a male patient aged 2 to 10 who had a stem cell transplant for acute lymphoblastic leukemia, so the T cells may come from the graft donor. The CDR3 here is CSVESPGLSTDTQYF. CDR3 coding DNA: TGCAGCGTTGAATCCCCAGGGTTGAGTACAGATACGCAGTATTTT.